These 26 T cell receptor beta chains share one sample of origin, sequenced in a study of spatial heterogeneity in lung cancer. The time point denotes: sample taken at primary tumor resection. One entry per CDR3 protein results from TCRdb running MiXCR on the 5' RACE reads. The sample holds about 15,000 distinct CDR3 sequences; roughly 4% are singletons and the top ten take approximately 9.9%. Specimen: normal lung tissue next to the tumor, collected at surgery. The receptors here all came from a male donor with early-stage non-small cell lung cancer.

This clonotype was detected many times. This beta chain lies outside the target of a library built for alpha chains; its clone size means little. This chain joins TRBV6-6 and TRBJ2-1, with 7 nucleotides matching TRBD1. The CDR3 spans 21 residues. The V gene's germline CDR1 is MNHNY and CDR2 SVGAGI (reference sequence). V shed 6 bases and J 6 bases; nucleotides not matched to a gene: 29. This chain's CDR3 is CASSLAFLTGLKVFRINEQFF. CDR3 bases: TGTGCCAGCAGCCTCGCTTTCCTGACAGGGTTGAAGGTGTTCAGAATCAATGAGCAGTTCTTC.

This clonotype appeared a single time. Little can be read into the size of this beta chain, an off-target read in a library designed for alpha chains. The chain carries TRBV6-6 and TRBJ1-5, with unresolved D. The CDR3 has 12 residues. V was trimmed by 7 bases and J by 1 base, leaving 5 bases between them. Germline assignment: CDR1 MNHNY and CDR2 SVGAGI (reference sequence). CDR3 DNA: TGTGCCAGCACCAACAGCAATCAGCCCCAGCATTTT. Translating it yields CASTNSNQPQHF.

This clonotype was counted many times. With the library built for alpha chains, this beta chain is off target and its frequency is not meaningful. The rearrangement joins TRBV5-4 to TRBJ2-1; D not resolved. This CDR3 contains 15 residues. Germline V CDR1 and CDR2: SGHNT, YYREEE (reference sequence). The V end was cut by 1 base, the J end by 3 bases, with 11 bases between. For the CDR3, the DNA is TGTGCCAGCAGCTTGTTGGCAGGCAACTACAATGAGCAGTTCTTC. Protein sequence: CASSLLAGNYNEQFF.

This clonotype qualifies as medium-sized. This beta chain is off target for a library built for alpha chains, so its abundance means little. This chain joins TRBV3-1 and TRBJ1-2; D uncertain. Germline assignment: CDR1 LGHDT and CDR2 YNNKEL (reference sequence). The CDR3 is 12 amino acids. Trimming cost V 1 base and J 4 bases, with 4 bases left between them. Written as DNA, the CDR3 is TGTGCCAGCAGCCAAGCCACCTATGGCTACACCTTC. Amino acids: CASSQATYGYTF.

This clonotype has at least ten counts. Since the library was made to target alpha chains, this beta chain is a stray read and its abundance is not meaningful. In nucleotides, the CDR3 is TGTGCCAGCAGTCATGGGACAGGGGGCCCGGGCAATCAGCCCCAGCATTTT. It is translated as CASSHGTGGPGNQPQHF. This chain uses TRBV6-2 or TRBV6-3 with TRBJ1-5; TRBD1 agrees at 12 bases. V was clipped by 5 bases and J by 2 bases; unmatched bases: 7. The CDR3 spans 17 residues. CDR1 and CDR2 from the germline V gene are MNHEY and SVGEGT.

This clonotype was detected only a few times. Since it is a stray read in a library aimed at alpha chains, this beta chain has a size that is not meaningful. This chain links TRBV6-5 with TRBJ1-5; 9 positions match TRBD1. The CDR3 contains 15 residues. The junction had 7 bases not matched to a gene; V was cut back by 6 bases and J by 4 bases. Germline V gene lookup returns CDR1 MNHEY and CDR2 SVGAGI. CDR3 amino acids: CASSPRDRANQPQHF. CDR3 in DNA: TGTGCCAGCAGCCCCCGGGACAGGGCGAATCAGCCCCAGCATTTT.

This clonotype was seen ten or more times. Within a library made for alpha chains, this beta chain is off target, and its count is uninformative. The V and J genes are TRBV3-1 and TRBJ2-7; the D is unclear. Germline CDR1 reads LGHDT; CDR2 reads YNNKEL (reference sequence). This CDR3 has 12 amino acids. V lost 2 bases and J lost 8, with 10 bases in between. DNA for the CDR3: TGTGCCAGCAGCCAAAGTGAAAGGAAGCAGTACTTC. Translating gives CASSQSERKQYF.

This clonotype was detected many times. This beta chain appears as a stray read in a library generated for alpha chains; its size is not informative. The rearrangement joins TRBV12-5 to TRBJ2-5; D possibly corresponds to TRBD2 (5 bases). The CDR3 is 13 amino acids. Deletions cut 7 bases from V and 0 bases from J, with 9 bases between. Per the germline V gene, CDR1 is LGHNT and CDR2 is FRNRAP. The CDR3: CASVNGNQETQYF. The DNA for the CDR3 is TGTGCTAGTGTTAACGGGAACCAAGAGACCCAGTACTTC.

Many counts were recorded for this clonotype. As an off-target read in a library built for alpha chains, this beta chain has a frequency of little significance. The chain recombines TRBV11-2 with TRBJ2-2, with D perhaps TRBD1 (6 bases). The CDR3 loop spans 17 amino acids. Trimming stripped 0 bases from V and 1 base from J, with 12 bases between. Germline V gene lookup returns CDR1 SGHAT and CDR2 FQNNGV. The CDR3 region is CASSLDAQGQNTGELFF. The CDR3 bases are TGTGCCAGCAGCTTAGATGCCCAGGGACAGAACACCGGGGAGCTGTTTTTT.

This clonotype was observed many times. Found in a library prepared for alpha chains, this beta chain is an off-target read, and its abundance has little meaning. The genes are TRBV25-1 and TRBJ2-6; 8 bases fit TRBD2. Looked up from germline, CDR1 is MGHDK and CDR2 is SYGVNS. There are 18 residues in the CDR3. V gave up 6 bases and J gave up 4 bases; unmatched junction bases: 14. In nucleotides, the CDR3 is TGTGCCAGCAGGGATAGCGGGGCCCTCCGAGCCGGGGCCAACGTCCTGACTTTC. Residues: CASRDSGALRAGANVLTF.

This clonotype was seen many times. Being off target in a library aimed at alpha chains, this beta chain has a size of little meaning. The chain couples TRBV29-1 to TRBJ1-2; 7 bases line up with TRBD1. V trimming: 0 bases; J trimming: 5 bases; junction bases outside the gene matches: 12. Germline CDR1 and CDR2: SQVTM and ANQGSEA. The CDR3 totals 16 residues. The CDR3 DNA follows: TGCAGCGTTGAAGAATACGCAGGGACAGCAACTTATGGCTACACCTTC. It encodes CSVEEYAGTATYGYTF.

This clonotype was observed many times. This beta chain slipped into a library made for alpha chains as a stray read, so its size is not meaningful. The V call is TRBV7-9, the J call TRBJ1-4; D is unclear. There are 15 residues in the CDR3. V shed 6 bases and J shed 5 bases, with 16 bases lying between them. The germline CDR1 and CDR2 sequences are SEHNR and FQNEAQ (reference sequence). CDR3 DNA: TGTGCCAGCAGTCCGGGATGGGTGGAGAATGAAAAACTGTTTTTT. Encoded protein: CASSPGWVENEKLFF.

This clonotype appeared many times. The library was built for alpha chains, so this beta chain is an off-target read and its size means little. The V and J genes are TRBV20-1 and TRBJ2-7, with 12 bases matching TRBD2. The CDR3 is made up of 14 amino acids. The junction had 5 bases not matched to a gene; V was cut back by 6 bases and J by 2 bases. Germline V gene lookup returns CDR1 DFQATT and CDR2 SNEGSKA (reference sequence). CDR3 in DNA: TGCAGTGCCAGACGGACTAGCGGGACCTACGAGCAGTACTTC. Its translation is CSARRTSGTYEQYF.

In its sample, this clonotype is medium-sized. The size of this beta chain means little, since it is a stray read in a library made for alpha chains. The rearrangement links TRBV12-3 or TRBV12-4 to TRBJ1-1, with D perhaps TRBD1 (6 bases). The CDR3 is made up of 14 amino acids. With 3 bases removed from V and 3 bases from J, the gap between germline ends came to 11 bases. CDR3 nucleotides: TGTGCCAGCAGTTTCCAGGGGAGCGACACTGAAGCTTTCTTT. Amino acids: CASSFQGSDTEAFF.

In this sample, this clonotype turned up many times. This beta chain came through as a stray read in a library set up for alpha chains, and its size says little. CDR3 DNA: TGCGCCAGCAGCCAAGATCGGCAGGAGTTCTACGAGCAGTACTTC. It translates to CASSQDRQEFYEQYF. This chain uses TRBV4-1 with TRBJ2-7; no definite D call. Trimming took 0 bases from V and 3 from J, leaving 12 bases between them. CDR1 and CDR2 from the germline V gene are MGHRA and YSYEKL. This CDR3 region has 15 residues.

This clonotype occurred many times. Within a library made for alpha chains, this beta chain is off target, and its count is uninformative. The genes are TRBV14 and TRBJ2-5; D might be TRBD2 (6 bases). V lost 4 bases and J 9 bases, leaving 18 bases between the germline ends. The CDR3 has 14 residues. CDR1 is SGHDN and CDR2 is FVKESK in the germline V gene. The CDR3 protein is CASSPKGGLAAQYF. For the CDR3, the DNA is TGTGCCAGCAGCCCTAAGGGAGGTCTGGCCGCCCAGTACTTC.

This clonotype came up many times. This beta chain is an unintended read in a library built for alpha chains; its size means little. The chain uses TRBV29-1 and TRBJ1-1; 8 nucleotides agree with TRBD1. In germline, CDR1 is SQVTM, CDR2 ANQGSEA. Unmatched junction bases numbered 15, after V lost 0 bases and J lost 3 bases. The length of the CDR3 is 18 residues. In DNA, the CDR3 is TGCAGCGTTGAAGATCGGCGAAGGACAGGGAGTTGGTACACTGAAGCTTTCTTT. Translated, it gives CSVEDRRRTGSWYTEAFF.

This clonotype has ten or more counts. This beta chain is an unintended read in a library built for alpha chains; its size means little. The V gene is TRBV20-1, the J gene TRBJ2-7; the match to TRBD1 covers 9 bases. Germline V lookup: CDR1 DFQATT, CDR2 SNEGSKA (reference sequence). Unmatched junction bases numbered 8, after V lost 3 bases and J lost 5 bases. This CDR3 is 14 amino acids long. The CDR3 is CSARPRTGVDEQYF. The CDR3 DNA reads as TGCAGTGCTAGGCCCCGGACAGGGGTGGACGAGCAGTACTTC.

In its sample, this clonotype was seen many times. Because the library targeted alpha chains, this beta chain is an off-target read whose size means little. The chain has TRBV7-2 and TRBJ2-3; 7 bases map to TRBD1. Per germline, CDR1 SGHTA and CDR2 FQGNSA. This CDR3 contains 14 residues. V lost 3 bases and J lost 3; bases outside the gene matches: 3. CDR3 region: CASSLSRGTDTQYF. Written as DNA, the CDR3 is TGTGCCAGCAGCTTGTCCAGGGGGACAGATACGCAGTATTTT.

This clonotype is medium-sized (0.01 to 0.1%) by share. Little can be read into the size of this beta chain, an off-target read in a library designed for alpha chains. This sequence joins TRBV28 and TRBJ1-5; D remains unclear. Germline loops: CDR1 MDHEN, CDR2 SYDVKM. This CDR3 has 16 residues. V dropped 3 bases and J dropped 0 bases, with 12 bases sitting between them. Here the CDR3 DNA reads TGTGCCAGCAGTTTCGTAACAGAGTATAGCAATCAGCCCCAGCATTTT. This gives the protein CASSFVTEYSNQPQHF.

This clonotype has at least ten counts. This beta chain is an off-target read within a library intended for alpha chains, so its frequency means little. V is TRBV6-6 and J is TRBJ2-4; TRBD2 matches 11 bases. Germline trimming cut 6 bases from V and 2 bases from J; bases unmatched to any gene: 6. Germline CDR1 is MNHNY and CDR2 is SVGAGI (reference sequence). The CDR3 length is 16 residues. The CDR3 region is CASSQLAGVSKNIQYF. Written as DNA, the CDR3 is TGTGCCAGCAGCCAACTAGCGGGAGTATCCAAAAACATTCAGTACTTC.

The sample holds many counts of this clonotype. A library prepared for alpha chains yielded this beta chain as an off-target read; its size is of little meaning. The chain employs TRBV4-1 and TRBJ2-1; 11 bases are a match to TRBD2. Trimming removed 0 bases from V and 4 bases from J; junction bases left unmatched: 8. The CDR3 contains 18 residues. In germline, CDR1 is MGHRA, CDR2 YSYEKL. DNA of the CDR3: TGCGCCAGCAGCCAAGAAACGACTAGCGGGGTCAAATACAATGAGCAGTTCTTC. Protein sequence: CASSQETTSGVKYNEQFF.

This clonotype has ten or more counts. This beta chain turned up in a library designed for alpha chains; as an off-target read, its abundance says little. The chain is built from TRBV5-1 and TRBJ2-3; 8 nucleotides match TRBD2. CDR1 and CDR2 from the germline V gene are SGHRS and YFSETQ. The CDR3 totals 14 residues. The J segment lost 4 bases and the V segment lost 7 bases, leaving 8 bases of the junction unmatched. Here the CDR3 DNA reads TGCGCCAGCTTGCCGGGACTAGGGTCAGATACGCAGTATTTT. Protein product: CASLPGLGSDTQYF.

The table lists this clonotype with many counts. Little can be read into the size of this beta chain, an off-target read in a library designed for alpha chains. The chain combines TRBV7-6 with TRBJ1-1; the D gene is possibly TRBD1 (5 bases). CDR1 and CDR2 from the germline V gene are SGHVS and FNYEAQ. The CDR3 sequence is 13 residues long. V dropped 4 bases and J dropped 3 bases, with 9 bases sitting between them. In DNA form, the CDR3 reads TGTGCCAGCAGCTCCGGACAAGACACTGAAGCTTTCTTT. Translation: CASSSGQDTEAFF.

This clonotype has ten or more counts. Found in a library prepared for alpha chains, this beta chain is an off-target read, and its abundance has little meaning. The rearrangement joins TRBV20-1 to TRBJ1-1; TRBD1 is a possible D gene (6 bases). The CDR3 has 13 amino acids. Looked up from germline, CDR1 is DFQATT and CDR2 is SNEGSKA (reference sequence). Trimming removed 3 bases from V and 4 bases from J, with 12 bases in between. The CDR3 region is CSARAGEITEAFF. The CDR3 DNA sequence: TGCAGTGCTAGGGCAGGGGAGATCACTGAAGCTTTCTTT.

This clonotype was seen ten or more times. This beta chain lies outside the target of a library built for alpha chains; its clone size means little. The J gene is TRBJ1-1, the V gene TRBV4-1; D unresolved. Between the trimmed V and J ends, which lost 0 bases and 3 bases, there was a span of 23 bases. Germline values: CDR1 MGHRA, CDR2 YSYEKL. The CDR3 totals 19 residues. Here the CDR3 reads CASSQDLGTNTGVYTEAFF. CDR3 nucleotide sequence: TGCGCCAGCAGCCAAGATCTAGGTACCAATACTGGGGTTTACACTGAAGCTTTCTTT.